This T cell receptor beta chain was retrieved from a study of T cells in Graves' hyperthyroidism and ophthalmopathy. This CDR3 has 15 amino acids. CDR1 is SQVTM, CDR2 ANQGSEA, per germline. Trimming removed 6 bases from V and 1 base from J, with 19 bases in between. Amplification yielded TCR beta CDR3 regions, with RNA transcripts as the source. The HTBI primer set drove a first-round RT-PCR of the TCR CDR3. TCRdb recomputed calls from the multiplex PCR reads with MiXCR, one row per CDR3 protein. This sample has approximately 400,000 distinct CDR3 sequences, with roughly 25% found just once. The sequenced sample was blood. The rearrangement joins TRBV29-1 to TRBJ2-7; D might be TRBD2 (5 bases). The clonotype was recovered from a man in his forties or fifties with Graves' hyperthyroidism. The CDR3 region is CSVIPVVARSYEQYF. Written as DNA, the CDR3 is TGCAGCGTAATCCCCGTGGTAGCGCGTTCCTACGAGCAGTACTTC.